This T cell receptor beta chain emerged from a study of Tregs in tolerant kidney transplant recipients. Looked up from germline, CDR1 is SGHTA and CDR2 is FQGNSA. The CDR3 loop spans 13 amino acids. The ends lost 3 bases at V and 7 bases at J; junction bases unmatched: 5. Broader study findings: No direct test of biological reproducibility was done here.

The table came from immunoSEQ multiplex PCR; TCRdb's copy has only in-frame clones and leaves some out. This table holds around 50,000 clones, around 80% found once. Comments on this clone: Antigen specificity is unknown.

The V gene is TRBV7-2, the J gene TRBJ2-7; 8 nucleotides align to TRBD1. The TCR was taken from a human donor in good health. The sequenced material came from CD4+ T cells from blood. The CDR3 sequence is CASSFGRGQEQYF. The CDR3 bases are TGTGCCAGCAGCTTTGGCAGGGGGCAGGAGCAGTACTTC. Variable domain in full (rest from reference TRBV7-2 and TRBJ2-7): GAGVSQSPSNKVTEKGKDVELRCDPISGHTALYWYRQSLGQGLEFLIYFQGNSAPDKSGLPSDRFSAERTGGSVSTLTIQRTQQEDSAVYLCASSFGRGQEQYFGPGTRLTVT.